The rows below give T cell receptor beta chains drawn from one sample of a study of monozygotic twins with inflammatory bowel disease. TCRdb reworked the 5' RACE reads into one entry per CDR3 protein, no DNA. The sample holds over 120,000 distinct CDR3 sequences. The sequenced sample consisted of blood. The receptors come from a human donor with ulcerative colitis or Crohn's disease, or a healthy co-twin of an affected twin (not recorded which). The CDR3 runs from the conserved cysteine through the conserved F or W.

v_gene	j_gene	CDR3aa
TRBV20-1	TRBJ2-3	CSAPQGLAGYSTDTQYF
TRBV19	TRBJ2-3	CASSMGLAGTDTQYF
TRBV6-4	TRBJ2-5	CASSATGGQETQYF
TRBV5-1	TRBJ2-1	CASSSGAEVAYDNEQFF
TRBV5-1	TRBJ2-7	CASSLEPGSYEQYF
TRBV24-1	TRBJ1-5	CATRGQGGQPQHF
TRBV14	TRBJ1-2	CASSRTTGVGYTF
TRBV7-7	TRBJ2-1	CASSPSDGGRTGEQFF
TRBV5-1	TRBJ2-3	CASKEGLGTDTQYF
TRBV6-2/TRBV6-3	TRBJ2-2	CASRRLAGFTGELFF
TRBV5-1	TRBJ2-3	CASSPHGDTQYF
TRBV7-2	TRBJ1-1	CAGTQRQGRRTEAFF
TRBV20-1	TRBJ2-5	CSAHAHHRGHQETQYF
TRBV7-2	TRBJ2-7	CASQRRTGSLFSYEQYF
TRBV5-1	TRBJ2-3	CASRFSGLSTDTQYF
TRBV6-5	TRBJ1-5	CASSYQSRGHGDQPQHF
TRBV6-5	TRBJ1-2	CASRQTGFHGYTF
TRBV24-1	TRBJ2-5	CATSDDHMETQYF